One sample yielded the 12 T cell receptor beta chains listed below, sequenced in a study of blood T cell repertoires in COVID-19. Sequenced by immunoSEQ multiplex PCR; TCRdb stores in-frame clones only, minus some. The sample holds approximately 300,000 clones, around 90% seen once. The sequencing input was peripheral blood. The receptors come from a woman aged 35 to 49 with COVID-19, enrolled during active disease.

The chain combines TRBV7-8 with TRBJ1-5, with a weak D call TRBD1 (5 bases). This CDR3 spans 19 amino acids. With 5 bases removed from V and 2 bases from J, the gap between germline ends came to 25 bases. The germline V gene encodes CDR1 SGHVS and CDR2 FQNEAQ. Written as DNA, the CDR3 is TGTGCCAGCAGCACCGGGGCGGGACCTGGAAGAGTACGCAATCAGCCCCAGCATTTT. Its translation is CASSTGAGPGRVRNQPQHF.

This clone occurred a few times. This chain's CDR3 is CASSSEITGTRFYEQYF. For the CDR3, the DNA is TGTGCCAGCAGTTCCGAAATTACCGGGACAAGATTTTACGAGCAGTACTTC. V usage is TRBV27 and J usage is TRBJ2-7, with D maybe TRBD1 (6 bases). V lost 4 bases, J lost 4 bases, and 23 bases lay in between. This CDR3 spans 17 amino acids. CDR1 MNHEY and CDR2 SMNVEV come from the germline V gene (reference sequence).

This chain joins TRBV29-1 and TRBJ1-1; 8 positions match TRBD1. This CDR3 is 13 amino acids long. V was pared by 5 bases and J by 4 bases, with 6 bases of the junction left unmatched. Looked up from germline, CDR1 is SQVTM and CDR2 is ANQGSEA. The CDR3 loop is CSVRTGTGTEAFF. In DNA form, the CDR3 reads TGCAGCGTTAGGACAGGGACAGGCACTGAAGCTTTCTTT.

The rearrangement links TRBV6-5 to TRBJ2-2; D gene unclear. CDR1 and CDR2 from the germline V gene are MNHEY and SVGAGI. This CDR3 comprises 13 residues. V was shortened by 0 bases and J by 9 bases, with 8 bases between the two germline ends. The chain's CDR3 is CASSYSTVRELFF. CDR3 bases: TGTGCCAGCAGTTACTCCACGGTCCGGGAGCTGTTTTTT.

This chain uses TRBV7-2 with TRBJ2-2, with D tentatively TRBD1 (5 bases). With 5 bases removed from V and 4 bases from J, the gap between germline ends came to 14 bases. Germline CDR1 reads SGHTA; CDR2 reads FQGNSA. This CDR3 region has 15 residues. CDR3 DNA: TGTGCCAGCAGCGCGCAGGGCCGGAGCACCGGGGAGCTGTTTTTT. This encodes CASSAQGRSTGELFF.

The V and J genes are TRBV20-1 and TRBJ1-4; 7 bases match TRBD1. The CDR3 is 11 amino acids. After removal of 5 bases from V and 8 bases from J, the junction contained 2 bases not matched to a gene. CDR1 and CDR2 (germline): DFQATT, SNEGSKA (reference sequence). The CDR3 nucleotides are TGCAGTGCTGGGACAGCCGAAAAACTGTTTTTT. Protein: CSAGTAEKLFF.

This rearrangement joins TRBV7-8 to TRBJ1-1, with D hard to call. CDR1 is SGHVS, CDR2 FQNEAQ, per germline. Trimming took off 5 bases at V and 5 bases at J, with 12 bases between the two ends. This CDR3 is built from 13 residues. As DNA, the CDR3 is TGTGCCAGCAGCCTAAGCAGGAATACTGAAGCTTTCTTT. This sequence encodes CASSLSRNTEAFF.

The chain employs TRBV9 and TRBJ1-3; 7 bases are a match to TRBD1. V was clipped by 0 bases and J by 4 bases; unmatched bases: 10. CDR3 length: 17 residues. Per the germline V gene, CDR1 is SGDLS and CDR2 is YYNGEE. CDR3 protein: CASSVATEGGQGNTIYF. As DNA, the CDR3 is TGTGCCAGCAGCGTAGCTACAGAGGGGGGACAGGGAAACACCATATATTTT.

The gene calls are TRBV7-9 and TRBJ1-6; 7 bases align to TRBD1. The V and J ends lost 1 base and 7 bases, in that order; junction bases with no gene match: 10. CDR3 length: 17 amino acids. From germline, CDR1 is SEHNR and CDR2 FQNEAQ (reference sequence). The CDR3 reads CASSLEGGIQGNSPLHF. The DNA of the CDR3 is TGTGCCAGCAGCTTAGAAGGTGGGATACAGGGGAATTCACCCCTCCACTTT. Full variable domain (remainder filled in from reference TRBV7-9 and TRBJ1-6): DTGVSQNPRHKITKRGQNVTFRCDPISEHNRLYWYRQTLGQGPEFLTYFQNEAQLEKSRLLSDRFSAERPKGSFSTLEIQRTEQGDSAMYLCASSLEGGIQGNSPLHFGNGTRLTVT.

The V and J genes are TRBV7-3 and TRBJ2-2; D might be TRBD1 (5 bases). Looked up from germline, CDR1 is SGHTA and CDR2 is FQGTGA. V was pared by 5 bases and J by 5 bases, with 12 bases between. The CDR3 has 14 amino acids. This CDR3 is CASSVLSGTGELFF. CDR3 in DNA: TGTGCCAGCAGCGTATTATCAGGGACCGGGGAGCTGTTTTTT.

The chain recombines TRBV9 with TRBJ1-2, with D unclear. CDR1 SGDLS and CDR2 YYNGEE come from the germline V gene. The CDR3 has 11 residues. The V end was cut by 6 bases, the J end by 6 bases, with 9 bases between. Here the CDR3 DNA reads TGTGCCAGCACCTCTCGAGATGGCTACACCTTC. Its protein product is CASTSRDGYTF. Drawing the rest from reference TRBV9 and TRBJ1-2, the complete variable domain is DSGVTQTPKHLITATGQRVTLRCSPRSGDLSVYWYQQSLDQGLQFLIQYYNGEERAKGNILERFSAQQFPDLHSELNLSSLELGDSALYFCASTSRDGYTFGSGTRLTVV.

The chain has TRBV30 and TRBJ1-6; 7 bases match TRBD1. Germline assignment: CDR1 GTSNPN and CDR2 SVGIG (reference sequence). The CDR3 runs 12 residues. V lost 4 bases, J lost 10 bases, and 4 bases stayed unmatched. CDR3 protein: CAWTQGGSPLHF. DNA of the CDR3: TGTGCCTGGACCCAGGGGGGATCACCCCTCCACTTT.